This is a list of T cell receptor beta chains from one sample in a study of blood T cell repertoires in COVID-19. Some clones are missing from TCRdb's copy, which holds only in-frame ones; the method was immunoSEQ multiplex PCR. The sample carries some 250,000 clones, more than 70% recorded once. Material: peripheral blood. Source of these receptors: a young woman with acute or convalescent COVID-19. The CDR3 runs from the conserved cysteine through the conserved F or W. Each record gives: D gene, J gene, V gene, CDR3 protein. D genes are given only for firm matches.

D: TRBD2; J: TRBJ2-3; V: TRBV6-6; CDR3: CASSPGGAGGTDTQYF
D: TRBD1; J: TRBJ2-2; V: TRBV10-3; CDR3: CAIRTGGTGELFF
D: .; J: TRBJ2-7; V: TRBV21-1; CDR3: CASSKGCDQGPYEQYF
D: .; J: TRBJ2-3; V: TRBV6-5; CDR3: CASSYQDSRGADTQYF
D: TRBD1; J: TRBJ2-7; V: TRBV5-1; CDR3: CASSLIGRGRIARTYEQYF
D: .; J: TRBJ1-2; V: TRBV4-3; CDR3: CASSQEGRGYTF
D: .; J: TRBJ1-5; V: TRBV6-5; CDR3: CASSPQGNQPQHF
D: .; J: TRBJ1-2; V: TRBV18; CDR3: CASSLYDMIYGYTF
D: TRBD1; J: TRBJ2-7; V: TRBV5-6; CDR3: CASSGTSGQLRSYEQYF
D: TRBD1; J: TRBJ1-1; V: TRBV28; CDR3: CASSAGDSLNEAFF
D: TRBD2; J: TRBJ2-1; V: TRBV14; CDR3: CASSRLAGWAYNEQFF
D: TRBD2; J: TRBJ2-1; V: TRBV7-2; CDR3: CASSLAAGLASGQFF
D: .; J: TRBJ2-7; V: TRBV2; CDR3: CASSEVREQYF
D: TRBD2; J: TRBJ2-4; V: TRBV2; CDR3: CASSARAGGPAKNIQYF
D: TRBD2; J: TRBJ2-1; V: TRBV18; CDR3: CASSPRLADIYNEQFF
D: .; J: TRBJ2-7; V: TRBV6-2/TRBV6-3; CDR3: CASSWLYEQYF
D: TRBD2; J: TRBJ2-1; V: TRBV9; CDR3: CASSSRGAGAHNEQFF
D: .; J: TRBJ1-2; V: TRBV15; CDR3: CATSRAGIGQFYGYTF
D: .; J: TRBJ2-7; V: TRBV6-6; CDR3: CASTLEGARNEQYF
D: TRBD2; J: TRBJ2-2; V: TRBV24-1; CDR3: CATSEPTSAELFF
D: .; J: TRBJ2-7; V: TRBV28; CDR3: CASSSHVAGSYEQYF
D: TRBD2; J: TRBJ2-1; V: TRBV5-1; CDR3: CASSLAASGNEQFF
D: .; J: TRBJ2-5; V: TRBV28; CDR3: CASAARLVVGRETQYF
D: .; J: TRBJ2-6; V: TRBV7-2; CDR3: CASSLTAGTGANVLTF
D: .; J: TRBJ1-5; V: TRBV30; CDR3: CAWSYGGYSNQPQHF
D: .; J: TRBJ2-7; V: TRBV27; CDR3: CASSSFRRSSYEQYF
D: TRBD1; J: TRBJ1-2; V: TRBV19; CDR3: CASRFTGTGSGYTF
D: TRBD1; J: TRBJ2-5; V: TRBV6-5; CDR3: CASSLQGAGMETQYF